Below, 9 T cell receptor beta chains from the same sample are listed, as sequenced in a study of tumor and adjacent non-tumor tissue in lung cancer. Three rounds of nested PCR, following a modified ARM-PCR protocol, produced the TCRbeta library. TCRdb re-analysed the multiplex PCR reads in MiXCR, keeping a single row per CDR3 protein. The sample carries 75,000 to 80,000 distinct CDR3 sequences, 75% to 90% recorded once. RNA was extracted from bulk tissue without any cell sorting. The specimen sequenced was lung tumor tissue. Every receptor here comes from a woman between 50 and 59 years old with non-small cell lung cancer.

As for this clonotype: A much larger clone lies one base from this, so it may be a read error. This likely comes from a read error, as the CDR3 has no conserved phenylalanine or tryptophan at its end. The CDR3 is CASSLPASGSYEQYL. CDR3 DNA sequence: TGTGCCAGCAGTTTACCGGCTAGCGGGAGTTACGAGCAGTACTTG. J is TRBJ2-7 and V is TRBV28; 10 bases line up with TRBD2. V dropped 2 bases and J dropped 4; count of bases not matched to a gene: 5. Germline V CDR1 and CDR2: MDHEN, SYDVKM. The CDR3 runs 15 residues.

Worth noting for this clonotype: A much more abundant neighbour one base away suggests this may be a read error. This chain connects TRBV5-1 to TRBJ1-1, with D tentatively TRBD1 (6 bases). The CDR3 runs to 15 residues. Germline V gene sequence: CDR1 SGHRS, CDR2 YFSETQ. CDR3 sequence (DNA): TGCACCAGCAGCTTCGCACAGGGCGGAGGGACTGAAGCTTTCTTT. It is translated as CTSSFAQGGGTEAFF.

The gene calls are TRBV20-1 and TRBJ2-1; D is perhaps TRBD2 (6 bases). Germline V gives CDR1 DFQATT, CDR2 SNEGSKA (reference sequence). Trimming pared 3 bases from V and 6 bases from J, leaving 15 bases between. This CDR3 region has 14 residues. The DNA of the CDR3 is TGCAGTGCTAGCATCGGGAGAGGCTGCAATGAGCAGTTCTTC. Its protein is CSASIGRGCNEQFF.

V is TRBV6-6 and J is TRBJ1-5; D is possibly TRBD1 (5 bases). CDR1 MNHNY and CDR2 SVGAGI come from the germline V gene (reference sequence). Between the trimmed V and J ends, which lost 7 bases and 4 bases, there was a span of 17 bases. CDR3 length equals 15 residues. In DNA, the CDR3 is TGTGCCAGCAATTTCGGGACGACGGGGAATCAGCCCCAGCATTTT. This translates into CASNFGTTGNQPQHF.

Regarding this clonotype: This may arise from a read error, as a much more abundant clone is one base away. The gene calls are TRBV5-1 and TRBJ2-2, with D unclear. Germline V gene sequence: CDR1 SGHRS, CDR2 YFSETQ. The CDR3 runs 14 residues. Trimming removed 2 bases from V and 2 bases from J, with 7 bases in between. The CDR3 nucleotides are TGCGCCAGCAGCTTAACACTTAACACCGGGGAGCTGTTTTTT. It specifies CASSLTLNTGELFF.

Regarding this clonotype: A junction boundary mismatches the germline segment, possibly from a read error. The chain employs TRBV10-3 and TRBJ2-3, with D unclear. The length of the CDR3 is 14 residues. From germline, CDR1 is ENHRY and CDR2 SYGVKD. The CDR3 coding sequence is TGTGTCATCAGTGAGTCAGGCGAGGTGAATACGCAGTATTTT. Amino acids: CVISESGEVNTQYF.

Points on this clonotype: Possible read error: a much larger clone is one base away. The chain couples TRBV30 to TRBJ2-3, with D unresolved. The length of the CDR3 is 13 residues. Looked up from germline, CDR1 is GTSNPN and CDR2 is SVGIG (reference sequence). The V and J ends lost 4 bases and 6 bases respectively, with 14 bases between them. The CDR3 spells CAWTRQSFDTQYF. In DNA form, the CDR3 reads TGTGCCTGGACCCGACAATCCTTTGATACGCAGTATTTT.

The CDR3 spells CASSPTGLGTNVLTF. CDR3 in DNA: TGTGCCAGCAGTCCGACCGGGTTGGGGACCAACGTCCTGACTTTC. The J gene is TRBJ2-6, the V gene TRBV6-6, with D uncertain. V lost 5 bases, J lost 8 bases, and 16 bases lay in between. The germline gives CDR1 MNHNY, CDR2 SVGAGI (reference sequence). CDR3 size: 15 residues.

This chain joins TRBV29-1 and TRBJ2-3; TRBD2 matches 7 bases. Per the germline V gene, CDR1 is SQVTM and CDR2 is ANQGSEA. The CDR3 totals 13 residues. In nucleotides, the CDR3 is TGCAATTCAACCAGCGGGGACCTCGGTACGCAGTATTTT. As protein: CNSTSGDLGTQYF.